The source of this TCR beta chain is a study of shared clonotypes between healthy human individuals. Study conclusions and caveats: Since donors were few, the genetic and exposure-history diversity represented was limited.

Notes on this clone: Its antigen remains unidentified.

Method: immunoSEQ multiplex PCR; TCRdb's copy keeps in-frame clones and lacks some. Found here are some 2,000,000 clones, approximately 95% of them singletons; the top ten hold roughly 0.13%. The junction had 12 bases not matched to a gene; V was cut back by 7 bases and J by 8 bases. The CDR3 covers 16 residues. Germline loops: CDR1 MDHEN, CDR2 SYDVKM. The clonotype comes from a man between 18 and 35 years old in good health. Source material: naive CD4+ T cells sorted from blood. Subset described: CD45RA+ positively selected. The rearrangement joins TRBV28 to TRBJ2-1, with TRBD2 matching over 12 bases. DNA for the CDR3: TGTGCCAGCACCCCGGGGGCACTAGCGGGGGGAGATGAGCAGTTCTTC. It specifies CASTPGALAGGDEQFF.